These T cell receptor beta chains were read from a single sample in a study of CD8 T cells in ankylosing spondylitis. TCRdb reanalysed the 5' RACE reads using MiXCR and keeps one entry per CDR3 protein. The table has about 220,000 distinct CDR3 sequences, around 6.6% seen once. The source material was blood, either unsorted or a sorted T cell fraction (not recorded which). Every receptor here comes from a male donor with ankylosing spondylitis. Both conserved end residues are part of each CDR3. The D gene is left open where the match is weak. A row's size may be missing; if present it is once, few, many or a size class.

D	J	V	size	DNA	CDR3
.	TRBJ1-1	TRBV20-1	many	TGCAGTGCTAGACCTCGTGGGTGGACTGAAGCTTTCTTT	CSARPRGWTEAFF
TRBD2	TRBJ2-3	TRBV7-8	many	TGTGCCAGCAGCTCTAGCGGGAGGGGCTCAGATACGCAGTATTTT	CASSSSGRGSDTQYF
.	TRBJ2-1	TRBV28	many	TGTGCCAGCAGTTTAACTTTAGTTTACAATGAGCAGTTCTTC	CASSLTLVYNEQFF
.	TRBJ1-1	TRBV12-3/TRBV12-4	.	TGTGCCAGCAGTTTCACGTACACTGAAGCTTTCTTT	CASSFTYTEAFF
.	TRBJ2-1	TRBV24-1	many	TGTGCCACCCGGGGCAGTGAGGCCTACAATGAGCAGTTCTTC	CATRGSEAYNEQFF
TRBD2	TRBJ2-1	TRBV4-3	.	TGCGCCAGCAGCCGAATCCGGACTAGCGGAAACTACAATGAGCAGTTCTTC	CASSRIRTSGNYNEQFF
.	TRBJ1-5	TRBV7-9	.	TGTGCCAGCAGGTCTGGCCTGGGGAGCAATCAGCCCCAGCATTTT	CASRSGLGSNQPQHF
TRBD2	TRBJ2-7	TRBV4-3	.	TGCGCCAGCAGCCCGGGACTAGCGGGAGTGAGTGCCTACGAGCAGTACTTC	CASSPGLAGVSAYEQYF
.	TRBJ2-2	TRBV25-1	few	TGTGCCAGCAGTGACCGGGAATGGCGTACCGGGGAGCTGTTTTTT	CASSDREWRTGELFF
TRBD2	TRBJ2-7	TRBV20-1	few	TGCAGTGCTAGGGGGCGGGAGGTTCTGGGCGAGCAGTACTTC	CSARGREVLGEQYF